A selection of T cell receptor beta chains follows, all from one sample in a study of shared clonotypes between healthy human individuals. The data were produced by immunoSEQ multiplex PCR, yet TCRdb's version contains in-frame clones alone and is incomplete. The sample lists millions of clones, roughly 91% occurring once. Material for sequencing was naive CD8+ T cells from PBMCs. These receptors all stem from a man between 18 and 29 years old in good health. Some clones in this sample may be carry-over from other donors' samples. CDR3s include the opening cysteine and the closing phenylalanine or tryptophan.

>TRBV18|16|TRBJ2-6
CASSRDRDPGANVLTF
>TRBV27|15|TRBJ2-3
CASSLVQRSTDTQYF
>TRBV29-1|13|NA
CSVGQGLGYEQYF
>TRBV5-8|15|TRBJ2-7
CASSSWDRQTYEQYF
>TRBV19|15|TRBJ2-2
CASSPWGASSGELFF
>TRBV7-9|16|TRBJ2-1
CASSSSRWGRANEQFF
>TRBV9|15|TRBJ2-5
CASSVGTSAQETQYF
>TRBV29-1|10|TRBJ2-7
CSVGAYEQYF
>TRBV13|14|TRBJ2-1
CASTTPTVNNEQFF
>TRBV7-2|18|TRBJ2-7
CASSSKFGTSGWFYEQYF
>TRBV13|17|TRBJ2-5
CASIWVASGTYQETQYF
>TRBV27|17|TRBJ2-1
CASSLPPLAGTDNEQFF
>TRBV7-9|12|TRBJ2-3
CASRSWPDTQYF
>TRBV19|14|TRBJ2-4
CASSLGRGENIQYF
>TRBV19|12|TRBJ1-1
CASRDRGTEAFF
>TRBV7-6|19|TRBJ2-2
CASTKSVGLAGGGAGELFF
>TRBV19|12|TRBJ2-4
CASTGTFDIQYF
>TRBV7-3|14|TRBJ2-3
CASSSAGGGDTQYF
>TRBV4-1|14|TRBJ2-7
CASRDRPSSDEQYF
>TRBV28|13|TRBJ1-2
CASRKRGGYGYTF
>TRBV25-1|10|TRBJ2-5
CASYRGTQYF
>TRBV7-5|15|TRBJ2-7
CARSTSGCGSYEQYF
>TRBV4-2|16|TRBJ2-1
CASSPGLAGVYNEQFF
>TRBV19|14|TRBJ2-7
CASSTRTDREEQYF
>TRBV6-1|13|TRBJ2-1
CASQGVLGNEQFF
>TRBV27|10|TRBJ2-2
CVPNSGELFF
>TRBV4-1|18|TRBJ2-2
CASSQATPGTGVAGELFF
>TRBV7-3|16|TRBJ2-1
CASSRLPAGMDNEQFF
>TRBV11-2|16|TRBJ2-7
CASSLPGLAGGYEQYF
>TRBV2|17|TRBJ1-5
CASSPFPAPQGGQPQHF
>TRBV27|15|TRBJ2-3
CASSLIGAATDTQYF